This T cell receptor beta chain was obtained from a study of blood T cell repertoires in COVID-19. Study as a whole: Acute-phase and convalescent COVID-19 samples originated in the United States, Italy and Spain. T cells, B-cell-depleted T cells, or PBMCs supplied cDNA or gDNA.

As handled by the study authors: Quantification of nucleated cells was approximated via reference gene primer amplification. Sequencing used immunoSEQ multiplex PCR; TCRdb keeps in-frame clones, though not all of them. V and J calls plus clone size are reproduced from that table; the DNA served to infer D and trimming. The sample gives fewer than 55,000 clones, just under 90% of which show up once; 9% is in the top ten. The CDR3 loop spans 14 amino acids. Trimming left V 5 bases short and J 7 bases short, with 18 bases between. Germline V gene sequence: CDR1 SGHTA, CDR2 FQGNSA. This clone was picked up one time.

This chain joins TRBV7-2 and TRBJ2-7; weak D call: TRBD1 (5 bases). The receptor was isolated from a man older than 75 with active or convalescent COVID-19. Sequenced material: peripheral blood. The CDR3 protein is CASSQNNQGREQYF. The CDR3 coding sequence is TGTGCCAGCAGCCAAAACAACCAGGGCCGAGAGCAGTACTTC. Full variable domain (missing parts from reference TRBV7-2 and TRBJ2-7): GAGVSQSPSNKVTEKGKDVELRCDPISGHTALYWYRQSLGQGLEFLIYFQGNSAPDKSGLPSDRFSAERTGGSVSTLTIQRTQQEDSAVYLCASSQNNQGREQYFGPGTRLTVT.